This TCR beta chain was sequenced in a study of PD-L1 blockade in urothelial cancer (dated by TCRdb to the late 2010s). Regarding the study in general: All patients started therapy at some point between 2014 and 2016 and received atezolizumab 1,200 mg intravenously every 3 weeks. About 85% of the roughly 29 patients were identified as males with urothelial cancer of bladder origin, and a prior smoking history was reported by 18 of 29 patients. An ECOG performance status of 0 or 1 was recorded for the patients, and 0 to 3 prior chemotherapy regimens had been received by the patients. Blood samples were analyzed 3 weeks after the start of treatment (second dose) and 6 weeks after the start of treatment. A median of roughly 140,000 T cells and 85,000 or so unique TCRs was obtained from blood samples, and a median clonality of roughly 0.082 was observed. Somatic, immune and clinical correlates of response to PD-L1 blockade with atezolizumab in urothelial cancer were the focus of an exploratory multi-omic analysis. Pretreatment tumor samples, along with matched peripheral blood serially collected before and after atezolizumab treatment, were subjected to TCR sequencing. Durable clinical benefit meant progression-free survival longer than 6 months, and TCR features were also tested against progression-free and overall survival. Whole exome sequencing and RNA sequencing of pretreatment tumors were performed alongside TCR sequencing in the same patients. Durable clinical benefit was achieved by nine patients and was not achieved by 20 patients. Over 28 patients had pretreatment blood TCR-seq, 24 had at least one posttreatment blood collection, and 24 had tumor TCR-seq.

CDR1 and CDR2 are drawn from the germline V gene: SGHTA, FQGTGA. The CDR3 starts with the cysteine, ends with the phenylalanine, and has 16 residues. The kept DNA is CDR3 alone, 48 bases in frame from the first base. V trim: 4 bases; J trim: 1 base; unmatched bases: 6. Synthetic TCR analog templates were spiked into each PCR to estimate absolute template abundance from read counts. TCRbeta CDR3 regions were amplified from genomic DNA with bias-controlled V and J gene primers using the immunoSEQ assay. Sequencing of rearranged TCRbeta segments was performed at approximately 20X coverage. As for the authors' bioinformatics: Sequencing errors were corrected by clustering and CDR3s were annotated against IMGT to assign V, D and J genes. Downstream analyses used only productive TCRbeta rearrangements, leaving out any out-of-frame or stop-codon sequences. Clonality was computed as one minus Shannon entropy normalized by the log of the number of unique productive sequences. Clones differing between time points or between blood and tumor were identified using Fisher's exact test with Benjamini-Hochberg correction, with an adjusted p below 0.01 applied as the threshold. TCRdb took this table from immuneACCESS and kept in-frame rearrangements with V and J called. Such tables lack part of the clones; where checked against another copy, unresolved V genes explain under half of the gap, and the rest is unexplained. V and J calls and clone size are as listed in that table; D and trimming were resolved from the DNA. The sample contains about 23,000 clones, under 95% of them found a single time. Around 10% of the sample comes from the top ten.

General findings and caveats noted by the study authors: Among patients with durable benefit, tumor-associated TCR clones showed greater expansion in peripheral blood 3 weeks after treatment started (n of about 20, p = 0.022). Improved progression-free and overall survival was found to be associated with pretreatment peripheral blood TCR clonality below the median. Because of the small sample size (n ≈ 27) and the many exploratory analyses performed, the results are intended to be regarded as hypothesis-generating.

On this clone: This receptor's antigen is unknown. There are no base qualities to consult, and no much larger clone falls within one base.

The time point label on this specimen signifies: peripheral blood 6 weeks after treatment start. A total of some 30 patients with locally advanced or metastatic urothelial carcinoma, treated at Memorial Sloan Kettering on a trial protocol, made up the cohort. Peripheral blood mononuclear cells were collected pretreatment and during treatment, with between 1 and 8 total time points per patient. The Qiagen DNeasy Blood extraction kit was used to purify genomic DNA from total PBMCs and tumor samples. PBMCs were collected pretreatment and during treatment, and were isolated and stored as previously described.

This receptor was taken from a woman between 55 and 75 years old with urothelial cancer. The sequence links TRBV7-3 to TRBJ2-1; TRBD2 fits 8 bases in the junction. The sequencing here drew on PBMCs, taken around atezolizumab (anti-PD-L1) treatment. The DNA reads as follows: TGTGCCAGCAGCTCCCTCGGGGGGGGTTCCTACAATGAGCAGTTCTTC. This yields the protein CASSSLGGGSYNEQFF.